A selection of T cell receptor beta chains follows, all from one sample in a study of T cell responses to AZD1222 COVID-19 vaccine. The protocol was immunoSEQ multiplex PCR, while the TCRdb copy is restricted to in-frame clones and leaves out a portion. The sample shows around 84,000 clones, 88% of them seen only once. Sequenced material: peripheral blood, taken on day 0 of AZD1222 vaccination. Source of these receptors: an adult in good health. Each CDR3 is given with its conserved first and last residue. Each record gives: CDR3 DNA, CDR3 protein, J gene, CDR3 length, D gene, clone size, V gene. D genes are given only for firm matches. Clone size is not always given. Where it is, it says once, few, many or a class for expanded clones.

cdr3_nt: TGTGCCAGCAGGGGGGGACAGGGGTTGACCGGGGAGCTGTTTTTT
cdr3_aa: CASRGGQGLTGELFF
j_call: TRBJ2-2
cdr3_length: 15
d_call: TRBD1
clone_size: NA
v_call: TRBV2

cdr3_nt: TGTGCCAGCAGCTTTGCCGGGACAGGAGGCGAGCAGTACTTC
cdr3_aa: CASSFAGTGGEQYF
j_call: TRBJ2-7
cdr3_length: 14
d_call: TRBD1
clone_size: NA
v_call: TRBV7-8

cdr3_nt: TGCGCCAGCAGCCAGGAGGCAGATGGGACCTACGAGCAGTACTTC
cdr3_aa: CASSQEADGTYEQYF
j_call: TRBJ2-7
cdr3_length: 15
d_call: NA
clone_size: NA
v_call: TRBV4-1

cdr3_nt: TGTGCCAGCAGCTTGTGGACAGCTAACTATGGCTACACCTTC
cdr3_aa: CASSLWTANYGYTF
j_call: TRBJ1-2
cdr3_length: 14
d_call: NA
clone_size: NA
v_call: TRBV7-9

cdr3_nt: TGTGCCAGCAGCGGCACCGTGGGTTCGCCTTCTTTCGGAAACACCATATATTTT
cdr3_aa: CASSGTVGSPSFGNTIYF
j_call: TRBJ1-3
cdr3_length: 18
d_call: NA
clone_size: NA
v_call: TRBV5-5

cdr3_nt: TGCGCCAGCAGACCTGGACAGGGCCCACCGTCCTCTGGCTACACCTTC
cdr3_aa: CASRPGQGPPSSGYTF
j_call: TRBJ1-2
cdr3_length: 16
d_call: TRBD1
clone_size: NA
v_call: TRBV5-1

cdr3_nt: TGTGCCAGCAGCTCAGAGACTAGCGGGAGGGCGACGACAGATACGCAGTATTTT
cdr3_aa: CASSSETSGRATTDTQYF
j_call: TRBJ2-3
cdr3_length: 18
d_call: TRBD2
clone_size: NA
v_call: TRBV11-2

cdr3_nt: TGTGCCAGTAGGCTAGGACTCCCGGGCGGGGAACCCCAGCATTTT
cdr3_aa: CASRLGLPGGEPQHF
j_call: TRBJ1-5
cdr3_length: 15
d_call: NA
clone_size: NA
v_call: TRBV19

cdr3_nt: TGTGCCAGCAGTGCCGGGGCAGAGAATCAGCCCCAGCATTTT
cdr3_aa: CASSAGAENQPQHF
j_call: TRBJ1-5
cdr3_length: 14
d_call: NA
clone_size: once
v_call: TRBV2

cdr3_nt: TGTGCCAGCAGCTCTACAGGGAGAAACACTGAAGCTTTCTTT
cdr3_aa: CASSSTGRNTEAFF
j_call: TRBJ1-1
cdr3_length: 14
d_call: NA
clone_size: NA
v_call: TRBV7-9

cdr3_nt: TGTGCCAGCAGCCGCTCATTGGCGGACGACAATGAGCAGTTCTTC
cdr3_aa: CASSRSLADDNEQFF
j_call: TRBJ2-1
cdr3_length: 15
d_call: NA
clone_size: NA
v_call: TRBV6-5

cdr3_nt: TGTGCCAGCAGTCGACAGGGCAACATGAACACTGAAGCTTTCTTT
cdr3_aa: CASSRQGNMNTEAFF
j_call: TRBJ1-1
cdr3_length: 15
d_call: TRBD1
clone_size: NA
v_call: TRBV9

cdr3_nt: TGCGCCAGCAGGCTAACAGGGGGAAATAATGAAAAACTGTTTTTT
cdr3_aa: CASRLTGGNNEKLFF
j_call: TRBJ1-4
cdr3_length: 15
d_call: TRBD1
clone_size: NA
v_call: TRBV5-1

cdr3_nt: TGTGCCAGCAGCTTAGCGTTAGGCTCTCAAGAGACCCAGTACTTC
cdr3_aa: CASSLALGSQETQYF
j_call: TRBJ2-5
cdr3_length: 15
d_call: NA
clone_size: NA
v_call: TRBV7-2

cdr3_nt: TGCAGCGTTACCGGGACAGGGGACCACGAGCAGTACTTC
cdr3_aa: CSVTGTGDHEQYF
j_call: TRBJ2-7
cdr3_length: 13
d_call: TRBD1
clone_size: NA
v_call: TRBV29-1

cdr3_nt: TGCGCCAGCAGTGTTAATAATTCACCCCTCCACTTT
cdr3_aa: CASSVNNSPLHF
j_call: TRBJ1-6
cdr3_length: 12
d_call: NA
clone_size: NA
v_call: TRBV10-1

cdr3_nt: TGTGCCATCCGGCTACAAACAGGGGTTGAGACTAATGAAAAACTGTTTTTT
cdr3_aa: CAIRLQTGVETNEKLFF
j_call: TRBJ1-4
cdr3_length: 17
d_call: TRBD1
clone_size: NA
v_call: TRBV2

cdr3_nt: TGTGCCACCAGTGATCCCGGGACAGGGGACACCGGGGAGCTGTTTTTT
cdr3_aa: CATSDPGTGDTGELFF
j_call: TRBJ2-2
cdr3_length: 16
d_call: TRBD1
clone_size: once
v_call: TRBV24-1

cdr3_nt: TGTGCCACCAGCCGGGACAACAACTATGGCTACACCTTC
cdr3_aa: CATSRDNNYGYTF
j_call: TRBJ1-2
cdr3_length: 13
d_call: NA
clone_size: NA
v_call: TRBV6-5

cdr3_nt: TGTGCCAGCAGCAGTTCTCCCGGGAGGGCCGCCGAGCAGTTCTTC
cdr3_aa: CASSSSPGRAAEQFF
j_call: TRBJ2-1
cdr3_length: 15
d_call: TRBD2
clone_size: few
v_call: TRBV7-9

cdr3_nt: TGTGCCAGCAGCTTCCGGCCGACAGGCCAAGAGACCCAGTACTTC
cdr3_aa: CASSFRPTGQETQYF
j_call: TRBJ2-5
cdr3_length: 15
d_call: NA
clone_size: NA
v_call: TRBV7-9

cdr3_nt: TGTGCCACCAGTGCGGCAGGAGGGACCGGGGAGCTGTTTTTT
cdr3_aa: CATSAAGGTGELFF
j_call: TRBJ2-2
cdr3_length: 14
d_call: NA
clone_size: NA
v_call: TRBV24-1

cdr3_nt: TGTGCCAGCAGTTACGGGAGGGAAGGGACGAGGGAGACCCAGTACTTC
cdr3_aa: CASSYGREGTRETQYF
j_call: TRBJ2-5
cdr3_length: 16
d_call: TRBD2
clone_size: NA
v_call: TRBV6-5

cdr3_nt: TGCGCCAGCAGCTCGGGACGGCTCACCTACGAGCAGTACTTC
cdr3_aa: CASSSGRLTYEQYF
j_call: TRBJ2-7
cdr3_length: 14
d_call: NA
clone_size: NA
v_call: TRBV5-1

cdr3_nt: TGTGCCACCAGTGATCCCAGCCAGGGGCAGGATGAAAAACTGTTTTTT
cdr3_aa: CATSDPSQGQDEKLFF
j_call: TRBJ1-4
cdr3_length: 16
d_call: NA
clone_size: once
v_call: TRBV24-1

cdr3_nt: TGTGCCAGCAGCTTATACCCGCTGCGGGCAGGGGTCCACAATGAGCAGTTCTTC
cdr3_aa: CASSLYPLRAGVHNEQFF
j_call: TRBJ2-1
cdr3_length: 18
d_call: NA
clone_size: NA
v_call: TRBV7-6

cdr3_nt: TGTGCCAGCAGCTTGAAAATGTCGGGCCTATACAATGAGCAGTTCTTC
cdr3_aa: CASSLKMSGLYNEQFF
j_call: TRBJ2-1
cdr3_length: 16
d_call: NA
clone_size: NA
v_call: TRBV5-4

cdr3_nt: TGCGCCAGCAGAAGGGAGGGCGGGGAGCTGTTTTTT
cdr3_aa: CASRREGGELFF
j_call: TRBJ2-2
cdr3_length: 12
d_call: TRBD2
clone_size: once
v_call: TRBV5-1

cdr3_nt: TGTGCCAGTAGCCCCCCGCGACAGTCCTCCCTTTACAATGAGCAGTTCTTC
cdr3_aa: CASSPPRQSSLYNEQFF
j_call: TRBJ2-1
cdr3_length: 17
d_call: NA
clone_size: NA
v_call: TRBV19

cdr3_nt: TGTGCCAGCAGTTCGGATCGAAAAAGTCGGCCCCAGCATTTT
cdr3_aa: CASSSDRKSRPQHF
j_call: TRBJ1-5
cdr3_length: 14
d_call: NA
clone_size: NA
v_call: TRBV27

cdr3_nt: TGTGCCAGCAGCTTAGGGAACCAAGCCGAGCAGTACTTC
cdr3_aa: CASSLGNQAEQYF
j_call: TRBJ2-7
cdr3_length: 13
d_call: NA
clone_size: NA
v_call: TRBV11-2

cdr3_nt: TGTGCCAGCAGCCGGAAGGCAGGGGGGGGCAATGAGCAGTTCTTC
cdr3_aa: CASSRKAGGGNEQFF
j_call: TRBJ2-1
cdr3_length: 15
d_call: NA
clone_size: few
v_call: TRBV13

cdr3_nt: TGTGCCAGCAGTTTTGTCTATGGCTACACCTTC
cdr3_aa: CASSFVYGYTF
j_call: TRBJ1-2
cdr3_length: 11
d_call: NA
clone_size: NA
v_call: TRBV28

cdr3_nt: TGTGCCAGCAGCTTAGGACAGGGCACGGGGGATGAGCAGTTCTTC
cdr3_aa: CASSLGQGTGDEQFF
j_call: TRBJ2-1
cdr3_length: 15
d_call: NA
clone_size: NA
v_call: TRBV11-2

cdr3_nt: TGTGCCAGTAATACCGGGGGCACTGAAGCTTTCTTT
cdr3_aa: CASNTGGTEAFF
j_call: TRBJ1-1
cdr3_length: 12
d_call: NA
clone_size: NA
v_call: TRBV19

cdr3_nt: TGCGCCAGCAGCCCCCGACTAGCGGCTTACTACGAGCAGTACTTC
cdr3_aa: CASSPRLAAYYEQYF
j_call: TRBJ2-7
cdr3_length: 15
d_call: TRBD2
clone_size: NA
v_call: TRBV4-1

cdr3_nt: TGTGCCAGCTCACCACCAGGGTTGGGAGAGACCCAGTACTTC
cdr3_aa: CASSPPGLGETQYF
j_call: TRBJ2-5
cdr3_length: 14
d_call: NA
clone_size: NA
v_call: TRBV18

cdr3_nt: TGCGCCAGCAGCCAATTTTTTCCTAGCGGGGGGGAGGGTACAGATACGCAGTATTTT
cdr3_aa: CASSQFFPSGGEGTDTQYF
j_call: TRBJ2-3
cdr3_length: 19
d_call: TRBD2
clone_size: NA
v_call: TRBV4-3

cdr3_nt: TGTGCCAGCAGGATGGACCGCCGGTTGGGCTACACCTTC
cdr3_aa: CASRMDRRLGYTF
j_call: TRBJ1-2
cdr3_length: 13
d_call: NA
clone_size: NA
v_call: TRBV12-3/TRBV12-4

cdr3_nt: TGTGCCAGCAGCTCGCCGGGACAGGGTTTGGAGGGTGAAAAACTGTTTTTT
cdr3_aa: CASSSPGQGLEGEKLFF
j_call: TRBJ1-4
cdr3_length: 17
d_call: TRBD1
clone_size: NA
v_call: TRBV5-6

cdr3_nt: TGTGCCAGCAGTTTAAGTCCCCAGGGGGCGAGGGATACGCAGTATTTT
cdr3_aa: CASSLSPQGARDTQYF
j_call: TRBJ2-3
cdr3_length: 16
d_call: TRBD1
clone_size: once
v_call: TRBV27

cdr3_nt: TGCAGCGTTGAAGGTGGGAACACTGAAGCTTTCTTT
cdr3_aa: CSVEGGNTEAFF
j_call: TRBJ1-1
cdr3_length: 12
d_call: NA
clone_size: NA
v_call: TRBV29-1

cdr3_nt: TGTGCCACCAACCCCCAGGGACCAGACTATGGCTACACCTTC
cdr3_aa: CATNPQGPDYGYTF
j_call: TRBJ1-2
cdr3_length: 14
d_call: NA
clone_size: NA
v_call: TRBV2

cdr3_nt: TGTGCCAGCGGGGACCCTGGATACAATGAGCAGTTCTTC
cdr3_aa: CASGDPGYNEQFF
j_call: TRBJ2-1
cdr3_length: 13
d_call: NA
clone_size: NA
v_call: TRBV9

cdr3_nt: TGTGCCAGTAGTATGTCCCTAGCGGGAGGCTACGAGCAGTACTTC
cdr3_aa: CASSMSLAGGYEQYF
j_call: TRBJ2-7
cdr3_length: 15
d_call: TRBD2
clone_size: NA
v_call: TRBV19

cdr3_nt: TGCGCCAGCAGCATCCGGACAGGGGGTCAAATCGAGCAGTACTTC
cdr3_aa: CASSIRTGGQIEQYF
j_call: TRBJ2-7
cdr3_length: 15
d_call: TRBD1
clone_size: NA
v_call: TRBV5-1